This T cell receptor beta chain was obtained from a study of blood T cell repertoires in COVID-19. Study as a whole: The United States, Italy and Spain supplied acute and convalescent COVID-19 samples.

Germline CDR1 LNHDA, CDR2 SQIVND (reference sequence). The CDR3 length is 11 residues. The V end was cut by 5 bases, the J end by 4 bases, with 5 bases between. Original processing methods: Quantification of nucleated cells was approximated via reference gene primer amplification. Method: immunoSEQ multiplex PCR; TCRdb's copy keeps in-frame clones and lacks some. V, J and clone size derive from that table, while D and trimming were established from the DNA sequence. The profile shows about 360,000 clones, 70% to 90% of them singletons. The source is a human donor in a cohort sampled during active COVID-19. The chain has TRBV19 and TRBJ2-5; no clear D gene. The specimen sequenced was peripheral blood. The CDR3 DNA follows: TGTGCCAGTAGTCGCGGAGAGACCCAGTACTTC. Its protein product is CASSRGETQYF.